This T cell receptor (beta chain) was recorded in a study of tumor-infiltrating lymphocytes in primary liver carcinoma (TCRdb year 2017). Concerning the study at large: Of the five patients, three men and two women aged 30 to 69 years, four had hepatocellular carcinoma and one had combined HCC and intrahepatic cholangiocarcinoma. The five patients had tumors staged T1-T3 N0M0, with maximum diameters ranging from roughly 4.2 to 11 cm. Each sample produced about 3.65 to 7.13 million productive TCRbeta reads, and read depth showed no significant difference between tissue types. TCRbeta repertoire sequencing, expression microarrays and whole-exome sequencing were combined in the study across five regions of each liver tumor, with adjacent normal tissue and blood also included. A total of 35 or so specimens from 5 patients, comprising approximately 25 tumor regions, 5 adjacent noncancerous liver tissues and 5 peripheral blood samples, were covered by TCRbeta repertoire sequencing. Agilent mRNA microarray profiling was performed on the 20 to 25 tumor region samples to relate TCRbeta repertoire diversity to the local molecular phenotype. Repertoires from technical replicates were highly reproducible, with mean shared-clone rates roughly 0.86 and correlation coefficients above 0.98. The paper as a whole reports these results and caveats: Repertoire overlap was found to be higher between tumor regions (mean roughly 36%) than between tumor-adjacent (roughly 17%) or tumor-blood (approximately 15%) pairs, consistent with antigen-driven expansion. Only about 8-24% of top clones were present in all five regions of a tumor, suggesting spatial heterogeneity of tumor-infiltrating T cells. Only the TCR beta chain was sequenced, so true repertoire diversity is likely underestimated because unpaired alpha chains were not captured. Comparison of CD4+ and CD8+ T cell repertoires was precluded by the use of bulk unsorted samples. Compared with blood, tumors had a significantly larger share of the repertoire taken up by the top 250 clones (p = 0.039). Only five patients were included in the study, and the authors note that the findings should be validated in a larger study.

Starting from around 520 ng total RNA, TCRbeta-specific cDNA was produced by reverse transcription with a constant-region primer and ProtoScript II reverse transcriptase. Construction of the TCRbeta libraries relied on three nested rounds of multiplex PCR, following a slightly modified ARM-PCR procedure. The first two PCR rounds used multiplex TRBV1-TRBV30 forward primers with a Cbeta reverse primer, each for 10 cycles. Sample barcodes and Illumina adapters were attached in a final 25-cycle PCR using Deep VentR polymerase. Amplicons of 200-500 bp were gel-purified with a QIAquick gel extraction kit before sequencing. An Illumina HiSeq 2500 was used to sequence the TCRbeta amplicons with 250-bp paired-end reads. Turning to the authors' computational methods: Trimmomatic v0.33 was used to quality-trim the reads, and FLASH v1.2.11 was used to merge paired reads so that full CDR3 sequences could be recovered. V, D and J germline segments were assigned to the rearranged TCRbeta sequences by MiGEC v1.2.1b. Clonotype statistics, along with Shannon-Wiener diversity indices, were calculated using VDJtools v1.0.0. To cut down on sampling bias, every analysis after diversity analysis relied on just the 250 most abundant clonotypes from each sample. In-frame beta chains were kept once TCRdb had trimmed the public reads at Q25 with fastp and called clones with MiXCR. Every CDR3 protein is listed once, alongside the most common genes and DNA of its rows. Clone size and V and J calls follow TCRdb, not the original study. Counted in this sample were approximately 99,000 distinct CDR3 sequences; roughly 69% of them appeared once. 9% to 10% of the sample is taken by the ten largest.

Without any cell sorting, total RNA and DNA were extracted together from around 20-30 mg of bulk tissue using the AllPrep DNA/RNA mini kit. Surgical resection was performed in China between late 2015 and early 2016 on about 5 patients with histopathologically diagnosed primary liver carcinoma. At the time of sampling, the patients were treatment-naive and had chronic HBV infection. Five spatially separated regions were sampled from each tumor: the superior, inferior, left-lateral and right-lateral poles, plus the tumor centre. According to histology, viable tumor cells made up more than 85% of every tumor sample. Fresh tumor and adjacent tissue pieces were bisected; one half was stored in RNAlater at -80°C, the other sent for histology. This clonotype was seen a few times. This clone's antigen is unknown. At one of its ends the junction is not consistent with the germline gene, which may arise from a read error.

The CDR3, cysteine through phenylalanine, is 13 amino acids long. Just the 39-base CDR3 DNA is kept, in frame starting at base 1. Sequencing was done on a sample of liver tumor tissue from sampling region 5. Explained via the paper, the cell subset or site label denotes: tumor region T5, tumor centre. The receptor comes from a woman aged 60-75 years with primary liver carcinoma and hepatitis B virus infection. The rearranged chain carries TRBV12-3 or TRBV12-4 and TRBJ1-1, and 8 junction bases match TRBD1. The DNA reads TGTGCCAGCAGTCCCCGGACAGGGATTGAAGCTTTCTTC. Its product reads: CASSPRTGIEAFF.